This T cell receptor (beta chain) was profiled in a study of early T cells in non-severe SARS-CoV-2 infection. About the study: Sequencing targeted bulk RNA from unsorted whole blood, leaving chains unpaired.

Each CDR3 protein is one row after TCRdb ran MiXCR on the 5' RACE reads. The profile shows 80,000 to 95,000 distinct CDR3 sequences, 16% of them singletons. The germline CDR1 and CDR2 sequences are SEHNR and FQNEAQ (reference sequence). V shed 3 bases and J shed 5 bases, with 11 bases lying between them. The CDR3 has 14 residues. The source material was whole blood, sampled at baseline. The TCR sequence derives from an adult who was a healthcare worker with PCR-confirmed SARS-CoV-2 infection or an uninfected control (not recorded which). The chain is built from TRBV7-9 and TRBJ2-1; maybe TRBD1 (5 bases). The CDR3 loop reads CASSFPAGNNEQFF. The CDR3, as DNA: TGTGCCAGCAGCTTTCCGGCAGGGAACAATGAGCAGTTCTTC.